Below, one T cell receptor (beta chain) is given with its context. The antigen is undetermined. This sample stems from a study of T cells after yellow fever vaccination. Study-level background: Researchers used SMART-Seq v4 Ultra Low Input to prepare fractions that had low cell numbers.

Findings of the study overall: In post-booster samples, most primary-vaccination clones reappeared (roughly 96% CD4, 75% to 90% CD8). Faster peaking, at day 5 versus 15, marked a secondary response that was weaker.

Germline loops: CDR1 SGHNT, CDR2 YYREEE (reference sequence). The ends were cut back, 4 bases at V and 0 bases at J, with 15 bases in the middle. CDR3 length equals 16 residues. 5'RACE template switching generated TCR cDNA, adding a universal primer site and UMIs. TCRdb processed the 5' RACE reads anew with MiXCR; each CDR3 protein has one entry. The data contain approximately 510,000 distinct CDR3 sequences, around a fifth of them singletons. V usage is TRBV5-4 and J usage is TRBJ2-3; D is perhaps TRBD1 or TRBD2 (6 bases each). The sequence came from a man aged 18 to 29 who received the YFV17D yellow fever vaccine. The material was PBMCs, obtained around 3 weeks after the first yellow fever vaccination. In nucleotides, the CDR3 is TGTGCCAGCAGCCGAGGGGGACTCAATAGCACAGATACGCAGTATTTT. Translating it yields CASSRGGLNSTDTQYF.